This TCR beta chain was captured by sequencing in a study of T cell responses to AZD1222 COVID-19 vaccine. Broader study findings: Targeting of unmutated variant regions was reportedly seen in nearly half of spike-specific TCRs. The donor group comprised mostly white British people and more females; the analysis possibly underestimated clonal diversity.

Sequenced by immunoSEQ multiplex PCR; TCRdb stores in-frame clones only, minus some. The sample carries around 150,000 clones, roughly 94% recorded once. Germline lookup yields CDR1 LNHDA and CDR2 SQIVND (reference sequence). V shed 5 bases, J shed 4 bases, and the junction held 8 bases outside the gene matches. CDR3 length: 17 amino acids. This clone is a singleton in its sample. Its antigen remains unidentified. The sequencing used peripheral blood, collected on day 0 of AZD1222 vaccination. This rearrangement joins TRBV19 to TRBJ2-2, with TRBD2 matching over 12 bases. The source is an adult in good health. The CDR3 here is CASSFALAGGLTGELFF. In DNA form, the CDR3 reads TGTGCCAGTAGTTTCGCCCTAGCGGGAGGGCTCACCGGGGAGCTGTTTTTT.